This T cell receptor (beta chain) is from a study of Ad26.COV2.S vaccination and SARS-CoV-2 variants. Study-wide results and caveats: Following vaccination, spike-specific CD8+ and CD4+ T cell responses reportedly exhibited substantial breadth.

With respect to this clone: As yet, its antigen is unknown.

Method: immunoSEQ multiplex PCR; TCRdb's copy keeps in-frame clones and lacks some. Here the sample spans about 380,000 clones, 83% being singletons. Treatment in this sample: around 19 received Ad26.COV2.S at low or high dose, single or two shots; several received placebo; per-sample allocation not given. Samples came from day 63 after the first vaccine or placebo injection. Germline assignment: CDR1 ENHRY and CDR2 SYGVKD. The V end was cut by 7 bases, the J end by 6 bases, with 15 bases between. The CDR3 is 13 amino acids. Material: peripheral blood, obtained in a trial of Ad26.COV2.S vaccine versus placebo. V gene TRBV10-3 combines with J gene TRBJ1-1; tentatively, D is TRBD1 (6 bases). This TCR came from a person between 18 and 60 years old who received the Ad26.COV2.S COVID-19 vaccine or a placebo. The CDR3 here is CAITKGGVAEAFF. The CDR3 bases are TGTGCCATCACTAAGGGGGGGGTAGCTGAAGCTTTCTTT.